This is a list of T cell receptor beta chains from one sample in a study of blood T cell repertoires in COVID-19. The method was immunoSEQ multiplex PCR; TCRdb's version includes in-frame clones alone and lacks a portion of them. The sample contains a few hundred thousand clones, around nine tenths of which appear only once. Material: peripheral blood. The receptors originated from a man between 18 and 35 years old with COVID-19, enrolled during active disease. Both conserved end residues are part of each CDR3. The order of the fields is D gene, J gene, V gene, clone size, CDR3 DNA, CDR3 protein. The D gene is left open where the match is weak. Only some rows state a clone size, as once, few, many or a class for expanded clones.

.	TRBJ1-2	TRBV4-1	.	TGCGCCAGCAGCCAAGTACCGGGAGCTAACTATGGCTACACCTTC	CASSQVPGANYGYTF
.	TRBJ1-2	TRBV12-3/TRBV12-4	.	TGTGCCAGCAGTTTCGGGACTGAGGGCTACACCTTC	CASSFGTEGYTF
.	TRBJ1-5	TRBV6-6	.	TGTGCCAGCAGTTATTCAGGGCTCAATCAGCCCCAGCATTTT	CASSYSGLNQPQHF
.	TRBJ2-1	TRBV19	.	TGTGCCAGTAGTTTCGTTCCGGCCAGGGTTCCCTACAATGAGCAGTTCTTC	CASSFVPARVPYNEQFF
.	TRBJ1-4	TRBV4-2	.	TGTGCCAGCAGCCAAGATCGGCGGGCAACTAATGAAAAACTGTTTTTT	CASSQDRRATNEKLFF
.	TRBJ1-1	TRBV19	.	TGTGCCAGTAGGTCGGGACTTAAGGAAGCTTTCTTT	CASRSGLKEAFF
.	TRBJ2-7	TRBV4-2	.	TGTGCCAGCAGCCCATTAAACAGGGACGAGCAGTACTTC	CASSPLNRDEQYF
.	TRBJ2-7	TRBV2	.	TGTGCCAGCAGTCCCCGTAGCGGCTCCTACGAGCAGTACTTC	CASSPRSGSYEQYF
TRBD1	TRBJ1-4	TRBV5-1	.	TGCGCCAGCAGCTTGGCCAGGGGGGAAAAACTGTTTTTT	CASSLARGEKLFF
TRBD2	TRBJ2-5	TRBV7-2	.	TGTGCCAGCAGCTTCCCCGGGGGGGAGACCCAGTACTTC	CASSFPGGETQYF
.	TRBJ2-1	TRBV24-1	.	TGTGCCACCAGTGGCGGCCCCCAGGGTAAGGATGAGCAGTTCTTC	CATSGGPQGKDEQFF
TRBD1	TRBJ2-6	TRBV7-8	.	TGTGCCAGCAGACCGGACAGGCCCTCTGGGGCCAACGTCCTGACTTTC	CASRPDRPSGANVLTF
TRBD2	TRBJ2-2	TRBV6-5	.	TGTGCCAGCAGTAGGAGCGGGGGGAACACCGGGGAGCTGTTTTTT	CASSRSGGNTGELFF
.	TRBJ1-1	TRBV7-9	.	TGTGCCAGCAGCGGTGGGAGGACTGAAGCTTTCTTT	CASSGGRTEAFF
.	TRBJ2-7	TRBV28	.	TGTGCCAGCATCCCCGGAGGGGGCTCCCCCTACGAGCAGTACTTC	CASIPGGGSPYEQYF
.	TRBJ1-6	TRBV11-2	.	TGTGCCAGCACCCTGGGGGCAGCAGCTTCACCCCTCCACTTT	CASTLGAAASPLHF
.	TRBJ2-2	TRBV4-2	few	TGTGCCAGCAGCCATCCGTCACTAGCGAACACCGGGGAGCTGTTTTTT	CASSHPSLANTGELFF
.	TRBJ1-4	TRBV29-1	once	TGCAGCGTTAAGGCGCAGGGAACTAATGAAAAACTGTTTTTT	CSVKAQGTNEKLFF
.	TRBJ1-4	TRBV15	.	TGTGCCACCAGCAGAGATTTGGGGAGTAATGAAAAACTGTTTTTT	CATSRDLGSNEKLFF
TRBD1	TRBJ1-2	TRBV2	.	TGTGCCATGAGATCCGGGACAGACTATGGCTACACCTTC	CAMRSGTDYGYTF